The 15 T cell receptor beta chains in this list originate from one sample, sequenced in a study of regulatory dendritic cells for organ transplantation. Sequencing used immunoSEQ multiplex PCR; TCRdb keeps in-frame clones, though not all of them. The data contain 11,000 or so clones, just over 70% of them singletons. The sample was memory CD8+ T cells from blood. Subset defined: CD45RO+ memory T cells. The receptors stem from a human donor in good health.

Details on this clone: The same CDR3 is also encoded by other DNA sequences in this sample. This chain connects TRBV6-4 to TRBJ2-3; 9 bases align to TRBD2. V shed 3 bases and J 3 bases; nucleotides not matched to a gene: 4. CDR1 and CDR2 (germline): MRHNA, SNTAGT. There are 15 residues in the CDR3. The CDR3 here is CASSEGGGATDTQYF. CDR3 in DNA: TGTGCCAGCAGTGAGGGCGGGGGGGCGACAGATACGCAGTATTTT.

This chain joins TRBV10-3 and TRBJ2-7; 11 bases are shared with TRBD1. Germline V lookup: CDR1 ENHRY, CDR2 SYGVKD. With V trimmed by 3 bases and J by 3 bases, 7 bases remained unmatched. This CDR3 has 16 residues. CDR3 coding DNA: TGTGCCATCAGTGACCTGGGGGGGACAGGGGGCTACGAGCAGTACTTC. Translating it yields CAISDLGGTGGYEQYF.

This chain links TRBV19 with TRBJ2-5; D perhaps matches TRBD2 (6 bases). The end of the DNA is better explained by TRBJ2-7, so the J call may be wrong. The CDR3 contains 14 residues. Germline V gene sequence: CDR1 LNHDA, CDR2 SQIVND (reference sequence). CDR3 nucleotides: TGTGCCAGTAGTATAGGGAGGGGCACCTACGAGCAGTACTTC. Translated: CASSIGRGTYEQYF.

This chain uses TRBV4-1 with TRBJ1-6; 9 positions match TRBD1. There are 16 residues in the CDR3. V lost 0 bases to trimming and J lost 10 bases; unmatched junction nucleotides: 7. Germline assignment: CDR1 MGHRA and CDR2 YSYEKL. For the CDR3, the DNA is TGCGCCAGCAGCCAAGATCAAGGGACAGGGAGCTCACCCCTCCACTTT. Encoded protein: CASSQDQGTGSSPLHF.

The rearrangement links TRBV5-4 to TRBJ2-5; maybe TRBD1 (6 bases). The CDR3 is 14 amino acids. CDR1 SGHNT and CDR2 YYREEE come from the germline V gene (reference sequence). Trimming stripped 4 bases from V and 6 bases from J, with 16 bases between. The CDR3 DNA follows: TGTGCCAGCAGCCCACCTCAGGGGAGAAAGACCCAGTACTTC. It yields the protein CASSPPQGRKTQYF. Filled out from reference TRBV5-4 and TRBJ2-5, the complete variable domain reads ETGVTQSPTHLIKTRGQQVTLRCSSQSGHNTVSWYQQALGQGPQFIFQYYREEENGRGNFPPRFSGLQFPNYSSELNVNALELDDSALYLCASSPPQGRKTQYFGPGTRLLVL.

The sample holds a few counts of this clone. The chain employs TRBV10-1 and TRBJ2-7, with TRBD1 as a possible D gene (7 bases). Looked up from germline, CDR1 is WNHNN and CDR2 is SYGVQD (reference sequence). The CDR3 runs to 15 residues. Trimming shortened V by 11 bases and J by 7 bases, and 27 bases separated the two germline ends. DNA for the CDR3: TGCGCCGGCACCTCTCCCTTCGGAGGGGGCTTGGAGCAGTACTTC. Its protein is CAGTSPFGGGLEQYF.

This clone was detected only a few times. At one boundary the junction diverges from the germline segment, which might be a read error. V and J are TRBV27 and TRBJ2-1; 7 bases align to TRBD2. The CDR3 is 13 residues long. Germline CDR1 is MNHEY and CDR2 is SMNVEV (reference sequence). DNA for the CDR3: TGTGCCCGCAGGGCGGGAGTAGTCGATGAGCAGTTCTTC. This codes for CARRAGVVDEQFF.

This chain uses TRBV11-2 with TRBJ1-4; the match to TRBD1 covers 7 bases. The CDR3 is made up of 13 amino acids. Trimming cost V 4 bases and J 10 bases; bases outside gene matches: 6. The germline V gene has CDR1 SGHAT and CDR2 FQNNGV. The CDR3 nucleotides are TGTGCCAGCAGCTGGGTGGGACAGAGAAAACTGTTTTTT. This gives the protein CASSWVGQRKLFF.

The rearrangement links TRBV6-5 to TRBJ1-3; D is unclear. V was cut by 2 bases and J by 1 base, with 6 bases left in between. Looked up from germline, CDR1 is MNHEY and CDR2 is SVGAGI. The CDR3 consists of 14 residues. CDR3 sequence (DNA): TGTGCCAGCAGTTACGGTGGGTCTGGAAACACCATATATTTT. This gives the protein CASSYGGSGNTIYF.

This clone is termed medium-sized. J is TRBJ1-2 and V is TRBV7-9, with TRBD1 as a possible D gene (5 bases). V was cut by 5 bases and J by 4 bases, with 11 bases left in between. The CDR3 length is 13 residues. Germline V gene data show CDR1 as SEHNR and CDR2 as FQNEAQ (reference sequence). CDR3 sequence: CASSGTLIYGYTF. CDR3 DNA: TGTGCCAGCAGCGGGACCCTAATCTATGGCTACACCTTC.

This chain connects TRBV27 to TRBJ2-7, with D unclear. The CDR3 has 15 residues. Trimming removed 0 bases from V and 3 bases from J, with 12 bases in between. Germline V CDR1 and CDR2: MNHEY, SMNVEV (reference sequence). Here the CDR3 reads CASSLSVTSVYEQYF. The CDR3 DNA sequence: TGTGCCAGCAGTTTATCCGTGACAAGCGTCTACGAGCAGTACTTC.

The rearrangement uses TRBV6-5 and TRBJ2-1; D gene uncertain. This CDR3 region has 12 residues. Trimming took off 4 bases at V and 4 bases at J, with 5 bases between the two ends. CDR1 and CDR2 from the germline V gene are MNHEY and SVGAGI. In DNA, the CDR3 is TGTGCCAGCAGTTTGGGGTACAATGAGCAGTTCTTC. It translates to CASSLGYNEQFF.

The chain employs TRBV6-6 and TRBJ1-1, with D possibly TRBD1 on 5 matching bases. The CDR3 has 14 amino acids. Trimming stripped 5 bases from V and 3 bases from J, with 13 bases between. CDR1 is MNHNY, CDR2 SVGAGI, per germline (reference sequence). In DNA form, the CDR3 reads TGTGCCAGCAGTGAGCAGGGTACGGACACTGAAGCTTTCTTT. It encodes CASSEQGTDTEAFF.

The chain couples TRBV27 to TRBJ1-1; D unresolved. The CDR3 is 15 amino acids. Between the trimmed V and J ends, which lost 2 bases and 1 base, there was a span of 11 bases. Germline V gives CDR1 MNHEY, CDR2 SMNVEV (reference sequence). The CDR3 sequence is CASSLDGPWNTEAFF. Here the CDR3 DNA reads TGTGCCAGCAGTTTAGACGGACCCTGGAACACTGAAGCTTTCTTT.

This clone has a handful of counts. The chain joins TRBV4-1 to TRBJ2-2; tentatively, D is TRBD1 or TRBD2 (5 bases each). Germline V gives CDR1 MGHRA, CDR2 YSYEKL. The CDR3 length is 16 residues. V was cut by 8 bases and J by 5 bases, with 21 bases left in between. Here the CDR3 DNA reads TGCGCCAGCTCCACGCGCAGGGAGCGGTGGACCGGGGAGCTGTTTTTT. This sequence encodes CASSTRRERWTGELFF.